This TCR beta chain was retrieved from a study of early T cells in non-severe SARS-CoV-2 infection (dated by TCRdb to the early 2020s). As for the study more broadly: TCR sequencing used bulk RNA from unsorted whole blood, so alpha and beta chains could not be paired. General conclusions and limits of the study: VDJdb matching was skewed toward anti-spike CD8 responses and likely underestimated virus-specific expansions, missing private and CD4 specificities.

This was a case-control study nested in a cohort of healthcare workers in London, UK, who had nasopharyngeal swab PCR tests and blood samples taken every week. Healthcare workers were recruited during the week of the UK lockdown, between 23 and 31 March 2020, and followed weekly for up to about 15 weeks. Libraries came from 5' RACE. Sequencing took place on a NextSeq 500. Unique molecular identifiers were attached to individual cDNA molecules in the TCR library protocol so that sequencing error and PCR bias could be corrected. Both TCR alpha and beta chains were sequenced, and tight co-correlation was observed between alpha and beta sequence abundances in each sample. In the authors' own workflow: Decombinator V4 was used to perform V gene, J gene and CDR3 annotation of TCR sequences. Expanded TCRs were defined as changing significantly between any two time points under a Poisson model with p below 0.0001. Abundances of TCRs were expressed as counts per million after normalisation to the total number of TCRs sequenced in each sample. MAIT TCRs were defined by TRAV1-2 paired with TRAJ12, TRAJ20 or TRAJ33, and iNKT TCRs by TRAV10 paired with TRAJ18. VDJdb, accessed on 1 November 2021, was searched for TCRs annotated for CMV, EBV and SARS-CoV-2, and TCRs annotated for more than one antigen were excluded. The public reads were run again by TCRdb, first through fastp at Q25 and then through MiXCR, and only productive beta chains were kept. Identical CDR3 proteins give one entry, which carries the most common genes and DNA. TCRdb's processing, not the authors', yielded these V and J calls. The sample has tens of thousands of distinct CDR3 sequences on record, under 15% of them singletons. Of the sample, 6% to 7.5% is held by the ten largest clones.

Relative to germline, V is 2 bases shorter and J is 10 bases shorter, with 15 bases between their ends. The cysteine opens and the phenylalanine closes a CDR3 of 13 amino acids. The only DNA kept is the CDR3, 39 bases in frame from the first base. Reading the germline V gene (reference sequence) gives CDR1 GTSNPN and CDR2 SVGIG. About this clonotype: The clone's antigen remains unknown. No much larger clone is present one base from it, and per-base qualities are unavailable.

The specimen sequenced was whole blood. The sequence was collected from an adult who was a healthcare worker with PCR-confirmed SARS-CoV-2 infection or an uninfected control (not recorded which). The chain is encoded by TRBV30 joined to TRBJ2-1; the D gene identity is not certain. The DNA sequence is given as TGTGCCTGGAGTCCCGGGTCCGCCCGGGAGCAGTTCTTC. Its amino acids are CAWSPGSAREQFF.